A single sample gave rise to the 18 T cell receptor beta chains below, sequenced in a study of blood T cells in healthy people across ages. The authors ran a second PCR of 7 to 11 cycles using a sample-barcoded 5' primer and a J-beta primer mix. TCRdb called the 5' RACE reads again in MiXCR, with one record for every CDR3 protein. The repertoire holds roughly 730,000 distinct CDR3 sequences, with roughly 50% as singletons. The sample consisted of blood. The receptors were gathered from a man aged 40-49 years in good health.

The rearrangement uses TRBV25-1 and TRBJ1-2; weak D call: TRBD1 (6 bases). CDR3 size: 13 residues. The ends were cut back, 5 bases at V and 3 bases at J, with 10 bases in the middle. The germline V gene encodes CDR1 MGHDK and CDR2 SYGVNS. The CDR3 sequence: CASSPGQYYGYTF. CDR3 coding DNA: TGTGCCAGCAGTCCCGGACAGTACTATGGCTACACCTTC.

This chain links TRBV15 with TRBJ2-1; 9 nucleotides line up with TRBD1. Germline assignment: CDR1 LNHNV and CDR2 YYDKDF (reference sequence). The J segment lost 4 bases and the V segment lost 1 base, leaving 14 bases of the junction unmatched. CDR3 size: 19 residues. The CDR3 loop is CATSRGQGQGSFKYNEQFF. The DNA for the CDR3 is TGTGCCACCAGCAGAGGACAGGGACAGGGCTCTTTTAAGTACAATGAGCAGTTCTTC. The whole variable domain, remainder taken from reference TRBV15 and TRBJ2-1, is DAMVIQNPRYQVTQFGKPVTLSCSQTLNHNVMYWYQQKSSQAPKLLFHYYDKDFNNEADTPDNFQSRRPNTSFCFLDIRSPGLGDTAMYLCATSRGQGQGSFKYNEQFFGPGTRLTVL.

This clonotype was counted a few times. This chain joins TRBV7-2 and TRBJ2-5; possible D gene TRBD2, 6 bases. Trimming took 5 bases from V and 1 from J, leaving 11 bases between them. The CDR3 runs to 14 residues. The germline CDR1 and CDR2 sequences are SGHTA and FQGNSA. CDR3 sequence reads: CASSRLGSQETQYF. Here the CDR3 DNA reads TGTGCCAGCAGCCGTCTCGGGAGCCAAGAGACCCAGTACTTC. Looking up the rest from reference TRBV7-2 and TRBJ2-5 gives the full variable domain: GAGVSQSPSNKVTEKGKDVELRCDPISGHTALYWYRQSLGQGLEFLIYFQGNSAPDKSGLPSDRFSAERTGGSVSTLTIQRTQQEDSAVYLCASSRLGSQETQYFGPGTRLLVL.

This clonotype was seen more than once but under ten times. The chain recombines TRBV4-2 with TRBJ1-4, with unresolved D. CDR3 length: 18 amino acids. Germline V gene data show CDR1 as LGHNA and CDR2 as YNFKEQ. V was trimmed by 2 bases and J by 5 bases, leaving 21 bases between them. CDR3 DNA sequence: TGTGCCAGCAGCCAATATTGGAGGCAGAAGTCAGGAAATGAAAAACTGTTTTTT. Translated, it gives CASSQYWRQKSGNEKLFF.

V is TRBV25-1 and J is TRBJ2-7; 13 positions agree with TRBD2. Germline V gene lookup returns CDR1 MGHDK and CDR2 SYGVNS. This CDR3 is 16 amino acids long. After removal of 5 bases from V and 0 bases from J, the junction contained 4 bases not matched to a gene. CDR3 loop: CASSSWTSGSSYEQYF. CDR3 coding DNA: TGTGCCAGCAGTTCTTGGACTAGCGGGAGCTCCTACGAGCAGTACTTC.

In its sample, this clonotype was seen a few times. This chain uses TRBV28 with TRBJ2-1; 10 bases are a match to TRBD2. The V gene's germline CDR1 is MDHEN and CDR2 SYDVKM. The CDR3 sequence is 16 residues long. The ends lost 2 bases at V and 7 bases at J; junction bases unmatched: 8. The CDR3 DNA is TGTGCCAGCAGTTTACATAGCGGGAGGCCCAGGAATGAGCAGTTCTTC. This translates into CASSLHSGRPRNEQFF.

DNA for the CDR3: TGTGCCAGCAGCCCCTGGACCCAGGGGGAGACCCAGTACTTC. Translating it yields CASSPWTQGETQYF. This chain uses TRBV7-9 with TRBJ2-5; D perhaps matches TRBD1 (6 bases). The CDR3 length is 14 residues. Deletions cut 5 bases from V and 5 bases from J, with 15 bases between. Germline V gene lookup returns CDR1 SEHNR and CDR2 FQNEAQ (reference sequence).

This chain's CDR3 is CAISAKGTSGRASEQYF. In nucleotides, the CDR3 is TGTGCCATCAGTGCGAAGGGTACTAGCGGGAGGGCGTCGGAGCAGTACTTC. V gene TRBV10-3 combines with J gene TRBJ2-7; 13 nucleotides line up with TRBD2. CDR3 length: 17 residues. CDR1 is ENHRY, CDR2 SYGVKD, per germline. J lost 7 bases, V lost 4 bases, and 13 bases had no gene match.

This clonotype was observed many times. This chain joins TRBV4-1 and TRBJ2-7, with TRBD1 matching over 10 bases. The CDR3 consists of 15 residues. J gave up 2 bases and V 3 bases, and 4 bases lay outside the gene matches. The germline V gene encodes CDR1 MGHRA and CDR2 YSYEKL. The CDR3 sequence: CASSQSGTGAYEQYF. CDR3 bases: TGCGCCAGCAGCCAGTCCGGGACAGGGGCCTACGAGCAGTACTTC.

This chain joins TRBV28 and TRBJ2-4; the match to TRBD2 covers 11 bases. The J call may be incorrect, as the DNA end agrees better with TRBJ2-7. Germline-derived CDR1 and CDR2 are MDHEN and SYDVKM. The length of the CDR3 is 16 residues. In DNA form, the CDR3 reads TGTGCCAGCAGTTTAAGGGCGACTAGCGGGATTTACGAGCAGTACTTC. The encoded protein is CASSLRATSGIYEQYF.

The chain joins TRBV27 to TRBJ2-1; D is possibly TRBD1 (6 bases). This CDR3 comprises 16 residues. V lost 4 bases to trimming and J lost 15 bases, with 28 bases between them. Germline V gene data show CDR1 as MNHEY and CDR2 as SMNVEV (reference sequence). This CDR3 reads CASSSSLPHTGSSTFF. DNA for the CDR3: TGTGCCAGCAGTTCGTCCCTCCCGCACACAGGGAGTTCCACGTTCTTC.

The CDR3 loop is CASSRVPGGAANYGYTF. The CDR3 bases are TGTGCCAGCAGCCGGGTTCCAGGGGGCGCAGCTAACTATGGCTACACCTTC. This sequence joins TRBV6-1 and TRBJ1-2, with 8 bases that match TRBD1. This CDR3 spans 17 amino acids. With V trimmed by 6 bases and J by 0 bases, 12 bases remained unmatched. The germline CDR1 and CDR2 sequences are MNHNS and SASEGT.

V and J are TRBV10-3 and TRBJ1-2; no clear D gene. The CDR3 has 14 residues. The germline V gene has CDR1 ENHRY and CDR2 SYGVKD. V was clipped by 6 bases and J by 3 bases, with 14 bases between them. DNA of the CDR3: TGTGCCATCAGCAACCCTAACAGACACTATGGCTACACCTTC. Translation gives CAISNPNRHYGYTF.

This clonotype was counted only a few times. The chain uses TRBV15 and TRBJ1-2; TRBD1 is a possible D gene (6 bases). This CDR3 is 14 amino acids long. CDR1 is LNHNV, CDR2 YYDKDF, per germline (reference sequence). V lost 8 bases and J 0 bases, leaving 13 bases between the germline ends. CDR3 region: CATAGPGANYGYTF. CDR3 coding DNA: TGTGCCACCGCGGGGCCAGGGGCTAACTATGGCTACACCTTC.

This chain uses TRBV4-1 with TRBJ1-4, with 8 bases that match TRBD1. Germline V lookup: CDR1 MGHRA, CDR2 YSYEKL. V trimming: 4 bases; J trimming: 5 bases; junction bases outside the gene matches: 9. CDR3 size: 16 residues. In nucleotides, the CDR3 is TGCGCCAGCAGCCTATCAGGACAGGGACAGAATGAAAAACTGTTTTTT. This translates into CASSLSGQGQNEKLFF.

Here the CDR3 DNA reads TGCGCCAGCAGCCCTCAGGGAACCTCCTACAATGAGCAGTACTTC. Its protein product is CASSPQGTSYNEQYF. V gene TRBV5-1 combines with J gene TRBJ2-1, with TRBD1 as a possible D gene (5 bases). TRBJ2-7 explains the end of the DNA better; the J call may be wrong. The CDR3 runs to 15 residues. Germline CDR1 is SGHRS and CDR2 is YFSETQ.

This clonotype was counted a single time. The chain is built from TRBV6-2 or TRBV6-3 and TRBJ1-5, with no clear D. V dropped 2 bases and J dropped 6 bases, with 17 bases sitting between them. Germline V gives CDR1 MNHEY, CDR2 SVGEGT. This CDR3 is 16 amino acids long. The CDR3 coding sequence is TGTGCCAGCAGTTACGGTATCGGGGTAGAATTTCAGCCCCAGCATTTT. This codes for CASSYGIGVEFQPQHF.

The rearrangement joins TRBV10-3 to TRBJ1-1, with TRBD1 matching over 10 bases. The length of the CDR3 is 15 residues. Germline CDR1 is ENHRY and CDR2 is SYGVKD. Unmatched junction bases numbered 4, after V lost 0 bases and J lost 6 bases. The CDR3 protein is CAISESSGTGAEAFF. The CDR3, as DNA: TGTGCCATCAGTGAGTCGAGCGGGACAGGGGCTGAAGCTTTCTTT.